This TCR beta chain was obtained from a study of blood T cell repertoires in COVID-19. Looking at the study overall: Material from acute and convalescent COVID-19 was sourced from the United States, Italy and Spain. T cells, B-cell-depleted T cells, or PBMCs supplied cDNA or gDNA.

How the authors handled the data: Reference gene primers were amplified, and this amplification served to estimate nucleated cell counts. Assay used: immunoSEQ multiplex PCR; TCRdb lists only in-frame clones, some missing. That table gives V, J and clone size, and the DNA gave D and trimming. The sample yields a few hundred thousand clones, around 83% seen once. The sample consisted of peripheral blood. This receptor was obtained from a human donor in a cohort sampled during active COVID-19.

The CDR3 loop reads CASNGLADSTDTQYF. The CDR3 coding sequence is TGTGCCAGCAACGGACTAGCGGATAGCACAGATACGCAGTATTTT. The chain is built from TRBV2 and TRBJ2-3; 10 bases line up with TRBD2. CDR1 SNHLY and CDR2 FYNNEI come from the germline V gene. With 7 bases clipped from V and 0 bases from J, the junction kept 4 bases outside the gene matches. This CDR3 region has 15 residues.